Below, 24 T cell receptor beta chains from the same sample are listed, as sequenced in a study of cytomegalovirus exposure and HLA in healthy donors. PCR involved 60 Vbeta and 13 Jbeta primers. The repertoire was sequenced with immunoSEQ multiplex PCR; TCRdb's copy has only in-frame clones and lacks some. The sample consists of 150,000 or so clones, roughly 80% of them appearing once. The sequenced sample was PBMCs. These receptors were obtained from a man aged 25 to 45 in good health and CMV-seropositive.

The V and J genes are TRBV6-5 and TRBJ1-6, with D maybe TRBD1 (5 bases). Deletions cut 11 bases from V and 9 bases from J, with 14 bases between. Germline loops: CDR1 MNHEY, CDR2 SVGAGI. The CDR3 contains 12 residues. CDR3 sequence: CAGGARVSPLHF. CDR3 bases: TGTGCCGGCGGGGCCCGGGTTTCACCCCTCCACTTT.

The CDR3 region has the DNA TGCAGCGCCCGACAGGGTAATGAAAAACTGTTTTTT. Its protein is CSARQGNEKLFF. The rearrangement uses TRBV29-1 and TRBJ1-4; 7 positions match TRBD1. Germline V gene data show CDR1 as SQVTM and CDR2 as ANQGSEA. The V gene end was trimmed by 7 bases and the J gene end by 4 bases; junction bases not matched to a gene: 3. CDR3 length: 12 amino acids.

The genes are TRBV7-2 and TRBJ2-3; 7 bases map to TRBD1. The CDR3 has 15 amino acids. From germline, CDR1 is SGHTA and CDR2 FQGNSA. Unmatched junction bases numbered 5, after V lost 4 bases and J lost 1 base. CDR3: CASSSRQGGTDTQYF. DNA for the CDR3: TGTGCCAGCAGCTCACGACAGGGCGGCACAGATACGCAGTATTTT.

The chain uses TRBV27 and TRBJ2-1; tentative D call: TRBD1 (6 bases). Germline V lookup: CDR1 MNHEY, CDR2 SMNVEV (reference sequence). This CDR3 spans 15 amino acids. Trimming took off 4 bases at V and 1 base at J, with 11 bases between the two ends. Here the CDR3 reads CASSSRGQSYNEQFF. Written as DNA, the CDR3 is TGTGCCAGCAGTTCTCGAGGACAGTCCTACAATGAGCAGTTCTTC.

The chain employs TRBV7-9 and TRBJ2-7; no clear D. Between the trimmed V and J ends, which lost 0 bases and 3 bases, there was a span of 6 bases. The CDR3 totals 13 residues. Per the germline V gene, CDR1 is SEHNR and CDR2 is FQNEAQ (reference sequence). The CDR3 DNA reads TGTGCCAGCAGCTTAGCGCGAGTCTACGAGCAGTACTTC. Amino acid sequence: CASSLARVYEQYF.

The chain joins TRBV14 to TRBJ1-4; 8 nucleotides line up with TRBD1. Trimming cost V 0 bases and J 8 bases; bases outside gene matches: 14. The germline gives CDR1 SGHDN, CDR2 FVKESK. The CDR3 loop spans 18 amino acids. CDR3 DNA: TGTGCCAGCAGCCAAGATCGGGCAACCGGGACAGGCGTCGAAAAACTGTTTTTT. Its protein is CASSQDRATGTGVEKLFF.

V is TRBV28 and J is TRBJ2-5, with TRBD1 as a possible D gene (5 bases). The CDR3 is 12 amino acids. The germline V gene has CDR1 MDHEN and CDR2 SYDVKM. V lost 6 bases and J lost 5, with 10 bases in between. CDR3 nucleotides: TGTGCCAGCAGCAGGGCGCCGGAGACCCAGTACTTC. Translated: CASSRAPETQYF.

The genes are TRBV7-2 and TRBJ1-2; perhaps TRBD1 as D (5 bases). The CDR3 sequence is 14 residues long. CDR1 and CDR2 from the germline V gene are SGHTA and FQGNSA. The ends were cut back, 5 bases at V and 8 bases at J, with 18 bases in the middle. In DNA, the CDR3 is TGTGCCAGCAGCCCCGGGGGGATTAAGGGAGGCTACACCTTC. Residues: CASSPGGIKGGYTF.

The rearrangement uses TRBV25-1 and TRBJ2-7; no clear D gene. Trimming took off 4 bases at V and 1 base at J, with 2 bases between the two ends. Germline-derived CDR1 and CDR2 are MGHDK and SYGVNS. The CDR3 extends over 11 amino acids. The CDR3 nucleotides read TGTGCCAGCAGTGCATCCTACGAGCAGTACTTC. Amino acid sequence: CASSASYEQYF.

The chain links TRBV7-8 to TRBJ2-3; D remains ambiguous. Germline CDR1 reads SGHVS; CDR2 reads FQNEAQ. This CDR3 comprises 12 residues. Trimming took off 5 bases at V and 4 bases at J, with 7 bases between the two ends. CDR3 DNA sequence: TGTGCCAGCAGCCCGACTTCAGATACGCAGTATTTT. Protein product: CASSPTSDTQYF.

V is TRBV25-1 and J is TRBJ1-6; D ambiguous. Trimming removed 1 base at V and 0 bases at J, with 7 bases between. Germline lookup yields CDR1 MGHDK and CDR2 SYGVNS. The CDR3 length is 16 residues. The CDR3: CASSEFSSSYNSPLHF. The CDR3 coding sequence is TGTGCCAGCAGTGAATTTTCTAGCTCCTATAATTCACCCCTCCACTTT.

The V call is TRBV5-1, the J call TRBJ2-2; 7 positions agree with TRBD2. The CDR3 has 16 amino acids. With 4 bases clipped from V and 2 bases from J, the junction kept 8 bases outside the gene matches. In germline, CDR1 is SGHRS, CDR2 YFSETQ. CDR3 amino acids: CASSPMSGTNTGELFF. CDR3 bases: TGCGCCAGCAGCCCGATGAGCGGGACTAACACCGGGGAGCTGTTTTTT.

This clone was seen more than once but under ten times. CDR3 protein: CASSQDRGRGNEQFF. The CDR3 DNA sequence: TGCGCCAGCAGCCAAGATCGGGGTAGAGGCAATGAGCAGTTCTTC. The genes are TRBV4-1 and TRBJ2-1; maybe TRBD2 (5 bases). V was shortened by 0 bases and J by 6 bases, with 12 bases between the two germline ends. The length of the CDR3 is 15 residues. Germline CDR1 and CDR2: MGHRA and YSYEKL.

The rearrangement joins TRBV5-6 to TRBJ2-1, with TRBD2 matching 16 bases. V shed 3 bases, J shed 12 bases, and the junction held 6 bases outside the gene matches. The CDR3 is made up of 15 amino acids. CDR1 is SGHDT, CDR2 YYEEEE, per germline. CDR3 in DNA: TGTGCCAGCAGCTGGGGACTAGCGGGAGGGCCGGGGCAGTTCTTC. This translates into CASSWGLAGGPGQFF.

V and J are TRBV30 and TRBJ1-5, with D perhaps TRBD1 (5 bases). This CDR3 spans 13 amino acids. Trimming left V 2 bases short and J 6 bases short, with 11 bases between. Looked up from germline, CDR1 is GTSNPN and CDR2 is SVGIG (reference sequence). CDR3 region: CAWSRGVRQPQHF. DNA for the CDR3: TGTGCCTGGAGTCGGGGGGTACGTCAGCCCCAGCATTTT.

The J gene is TRBJ1-3, the V gene TRBV7-6; TRBD1 agrees at 7 bases. The CDR3 covers 15 residues. V gave up 4 bases and J gave up 4 bases; unmatched junction bases: 7. Germline CDR1 reads SGHVS; CDR2 reads FNYEAQ. The DNA of the CDR3 is TGTGCCAGCAGCTCTGACAGGGTAGCGGGAAACACCATATATTTT. The encoded protein is CASSSDRVAGNTIYF.

The rearrangement joins TRBV9 to TRBJ2-1, with D perhaps TRBD2 (5 bases). V lost 4 bases, J lost 0 bases, and 11 bases lay in between. This CDR3 contains 15 residues. Germline V gene data show CDR1 as SGDLS and CDR2 as YYNGEE. The CDR3 nucleotides read TGTGCCAGCAGCCCCCAAGGGAGCTCCTACAATGAGCAGTTCTTC. Residues: CASSPQGSSYNEQFF.

The gene calls are TRBV7-7 and TRBJ2-1, with D perhaps TRBD1 (6 bases). CDR1 and CDR2 from the germline V gene are SSHAT and FNYEAQ (reference sequence). V was clipped by 1 base and J by 7 bases, with 11 bases between them. The CDR3 covers 14 residues. In nucleotides, the CDR3 is TGTGCCAGCAGCTTAGGGACAGTTGATAATGAGCAGTTCTTC. It codes for CASSLGTVDNEQFF.

CDR3 nucleotides: TGTGCCAGCAGTCGAGATTCGAGCTCTGGAAACACCATATATTTT. Its protein product is CASSRDSSSGNTIYF. V usage is TRBV6-6 and J usage is TRBJ1-3; D is unresolved. The V gene's germline CDR1 is MNHNY and CDR2 SVGAGI (reference sequence). V was trimmed by 5 bases and J by 0 bases, leaving 11 bases between them. The CDR3 contains 15 residues.

The rearrangement links TRBV7-9 to TRBJ2-3; possible D gene TRBD2, 5 bases. The germline gives CDR1 SEHNR, CDR2 FQNEAQ (reference sequence). CDR3 length: 15 amino acids. V was trimmed by 5 bases and J by 0 bases, leaving 12 bases between them. This chain's CDR3 is CASSLQRSSTDTQYF. In DNA, the CDR3 is TGTGCCAGCAGCCTACAGCGGTCTAGCACAGATACGCAGTATTTT.

V is TRBV6-1 and J is TRBJ2-7; D call uncertain. CDR1 and CDR2 from the germline V gene are MNHNS and SASEGT. This CDR3 spans 13 amino acids. Trimming took off 2 bases at V and 3 bases at J, with 8 bases between the two ends. The CDR3 reads CASSESLLYEQYF. The CDR3 DNA is TGTGCCAGCAGTGAATCCCTTCTCTACGAGCAGTACTTC.

V is TRBV5-6 and J is TRBJ2-5; TRBD1 matches at 7 bases. With 2 bases clipped from V and 5 bases from J, the junction kept 9 bases outside the gene matches. The CDR3 is 15 residues long. Looked up from germline, CDR1 is SGHDT and CDR2 is YYEEEE. CDR3 DNA: TGTGCCAGCAGCTTCCGGGACAGTCCATTGGAGACCCAGTACTTC. The encoded protein is CASSFRDSPLETQYF.

The chain carries TRBV28 and TRBJ2-7; 14 nucleotides match TRBD2. Germline trimming cut 5 bases from V and 5 bases from J; bases unmatched to any gene: 2. Germline CDR1 MDHEN, CDR2 SYDVKM. The CDR3 loop spans 14 amino acids. The CDR3: CASSRTSGRNEQYF. As DNA, the CDR3 is TGTGCCAGCAGTCGGACTAGCGGGAGGAACGAGCAGTACTTC.

The chain couples TRBV13 to TRBJ1-2; 7 bases fit TRBD1. V was pared by 5 bases and J by 1 base, with 10 bases of the junction left unmatched. CDR1 and CDR2 (germline): PRHDT, FYEKMQ (reference sequence). The length of the CDR3 is 16 residues. CDR3 DNA sequence: TGTGCCAGCAGCACCTACCAGGGGGTTGGTAACTATGGCTACACCTTC. Translating gives CASSTYQGVGNYGYTF.